The present T cell receptor beta chain was sequenced within a study of T cell responses to AZD1222 COVID-19 vaccine. Sequenced by immunoSEQ multiplex PCR; TCRdb stores in-frame clones only, minus some. In the table there are about 140,000 clones, around 91% of which are singletons. V was cut by 6 bases and J by 8 bases, with 17 bases left in between. Germline V gene data show CDR1 as SGHDT and CDR2 as YYEEEE. The CDR3 is made up of 13 amino acids. Sequenced here: peripheral blood, sampled on day 0 of AZD1222 vaccination. The sequence came from an adult in good health. The chain is built from TRBV5-6 and TRBJ1-2; D gene uncertain. Here the CDR3 reads CASITRTVRGYTF. CDR3 coding DNA: TGTGCCAGCATAACTAGGACGGTGAGGGGCTACACCTTC. Full variable domain (missing parts from reference TRBV5-6 and TRBJ1-2): DAGVTQSPTHLIKTRGQQVTLRCSPKSGHDTVSWYQQALGQGPQFIFQYYEEEERQRGNFPDRFSGHQFPNYSSELNVNALLLGDSALYLCASITRTVRGYTFGSGTRLTVV.